The clone carrying this T cell receptor beta chain came up many times. What it binds is unknown. This entry is derived from a study of post-analysis software for immune sequencing data. Findings and caveats of the study: Controls had lower frequencies than patients of about five TRBV segments, which included TRBV5-6, TRBV5-1 and TRBV20-1.

Unique-molecular-identifier-tagged TCR beta cDNA libraries were used. Out of 1 to 10 million T cells, some 500,000 cDNA molecules were generated. TCRdb analysed the PCR reads with MiXCR anew, one entry per CDR3 protein. The sample shows over 700,000 distinct CDR3 sequences, 25% to 30% of them seen only once. This CDR3 has 14 residues. From germline, CDR1 is SGDLS and CDR2 YYNGEE. Trimming pared 0 bases from V and 4 bases from J, leaving 5 bases between. The chain has TRBV9 and TRBJ1-6; D is ambiguous. The sequence derives from a girl between 10 and 17 years old with multiple sclerosis. The sample was blood. The CDR3 loop is CASSVDTYNSPLHF. In DNA form, the CDR3 reads TGTGCCAGCAGCGTAGACACGTATAATTCACCCCTCCACTTT.